These T cell receptor beta chains were read from a single sample in a study of OX40 agonist ivuxolimab in advanced cancers. Generated by immunoSEQ multiplex PCR, the TCRdb table keeps only in-frame clones and is missing some. The table includes roughly 66,000 clones, approximately 78% detected once. The sequencing used CD4+ or CD8+ T cells sorted from blood, collected in a trial of the OX40 agonist ivuxolimab. Every receptor here comes from an adult with an advanced solid tumor such as melanoma, head and neck, liver or kidney cancer. Each CDR3 is given with its conserved first and last residue. A D gene is named only where the DNA matches it firmly. The listing skips clone size in some rows; elsewhere it reads once, few, many or a size class.

once	TRBJ1-2	TRBV10-3	NA	TGTGCCATCAGTGGGGGCCAGACAGCAGACTATGGCTACACCTTC	CAISGGQTADYGYTF
NA	TRBJ2-3	TRBV14	TRBD2	TGTGCCAGCAGCCAAGATCTAGCGGGAGGAGGTACGCAGTATTTT	CASSQDLAGGGTQYF
NA	TRBJ1-1	TRBV19	NA	TGTGCCAGTAAAATCGGGCCACTGAGGGACACTGAAGCTTTCTTT	CASKIGPLRDTEAFF
NA	TRBJ1-1	TRBV29-1	NA	TGCAGCGTTGAAGACCCCGGCGCGAAAAGGAACACTGAAGCTTTCTTT	CSVEDPGAKRNTEAFF
NA	TRBJ2-5	TRBV5-4	TRBD2	TGTGCCAGCAGCTCTCTGGGAGCTGGGAGGGTGCAAGAGACCCAGTACTTC	CASSSLGAGRVQETQYF
NA	TRBJ1-2	TRBV11-2	NA	TGTGCCAGCAGCCGCTCGGACAGAGACTCTCCTCGCTATGGCTACACCTTC	CASSRSDRDSPRYGYTF
once	TRBJ1-3	TRBV28	NA	TGTGCCAGCAGCCCCCTAGGGAGCTCTGGAAACACCATATATTTT	CASSPLGSSGNTIYF
NA	TRBJ1-1	TRBV4-1	NA	TGCGCCAGCAGCCAAGATATCGGGACCACTATGAACACTGAAGCTTTCTTT	CASSQDIGTTMNTEAFF
NA	TRBJ2-6	TRBV5-1	NA	TGCGCCAGCAGCTCGGATGGTGGGGCCAACGTCCTGACTTTC	CASSSDGGANVLTF
NA	TRBJ1-2	TRBV18	TRBD1	TGTGCCAGCTCACTGGGACAGAACACTAACTATGGCTACACCTTC	CASSLGQNTNYGYTF